Following are 9 T cell receptor beta chains from one sample sequenced in a study of cytomegalovirus exposure and HLA in healthy donors. The PCR was carried out with 60 Vbeta primers and 13 Jbeta primers. Repertoires were generated with immunoSEQ multiplex PCR, while TCRdb's copy carries only in-frame clones and drops some. The table lists about 200,000 clones, approximately 85% of them singletons. Sequenced material: PBMCs. These TCRs come from a woman between 45 and 65 years old in good health and CMV-seropositive.

The chain couples TRBV4-3 to TRBJ1-1; D remains unclear. Germline lookup yields CDR1 LGHNA and CDR2 YSLEER. This CDR3 is 13 amino acids long. Trimming removed 4 bases from V and 2 bases from J, with 8 bases in between. The CDR3 region is CASSRDHNTEAFF. CDR3 nucleotides: TGCGCCAGCAGCCGAGATCATAACACTGAAGCTTTCTTT.

V gene TRBV30 combines with J gene TRBJ1-1, with 8 bases matching TRBD1. The germline V gene encodes CDR1 GTSNPN and CDR2 SVGIG (reference sequence). V shed 0 bases and J 1 base; nucleotides not matched to a gene: 7. The CDR3 loop spans 16 amino acids. CDR3 nucleotides: TGTGCCTGGAGTGTACAGACAGGACAGGGGAACACTGAAGCTTTCTTT. It translates to CAWSVQTGQGNTEAFF.

V usage is TRBV30 and J usage is TRBJ1-2; D is uncertain. The V gene's germline CDR1 is GTSNPN and CDR2 SVGIG (reference sequence). The CDR3 length is 12 residues. V was pared by 2 bases and J by 7 bases, with 11 bases between. The CDR3 protein is CAWSRYQRGYTF. The CDR3 nucleotides read TGTGCCTGGAGTAGGTATCAGCGTGGCTACACCTTC.

The CDR3 reads CASSYSGVGELFF. For the CDR3, the DNA is TGTGCCAGCAGTTACTCCGGGGTCGGGGAGCTGTTTTTT. The rearrangement joins TRBV6-5 to TRBJ2-2; a possible D gene is TRBD2 (5 bases). Germline CDR1 is MNHEY and CDR2 is SVGAGI. V shed 0 bases and J shed 7 bases, with 6 bases lying between them. This CDR3 region has 13 residues.

The chain combines TRBV5-1 with TRBJ2-6; TRBD1 matches at 7 bases. CDR3 size: 19 residues. The V gene's germline CDR1 is SGHRS and CDR2 YFSETQ. V shed 3 bases, J shed 0 bases, and the junction held 12 bases outside the gene matches. The CDR3 reads CASSSRTMTGHSGANVLTF. As DNA, the CDR3 is TGCGCCAGCAGCTCCCGAACCATGACAGGGCACTCTGGGGCCAACGTCCTGACTTTC.

This chain connects TRBV2 to TRBJ2-1, with 11 bases identical to TRBD2. The germline gives CDR1 SNHLY, CDR2 FYNNEI. The CDR3 loop spans 17 amino acids. V shed 8 bases and J 0 bases; nucleotides not matched to a gene: 9. CDR3: CASRKLAGASSYNEQFF. The CDR3 bases are TGTGCCAGCCGGAAACTAGCGGGAGCCTCCTCCTACAATGAGCAGTTCTTC.

This chain links TRBV11-2 with TRBJ1-2, with 10 bases aligning to TRBD1. Germline values: CDR1 SGHAT, CDR2 FQNNGV. After removal of 4 bases from V and 7 bases from J, the junction contained 6 bases not matched to a gene. The CDR3 length is 14 residues. CDR3 sequence (DNA): TGTGCCAGCAGCTACTCCCGGGACAGGGGTGGCTACACCTTC. It yields the protein CASSYSRDRGGYTF. The full variable domain, in which reference TRBV11-2 and TRBJ1-2 provide the parts outside the CDR3, is EAGVAQSPRYKIIEKRQSVAFWCNPISGHATLYWYQQILGQGPKLLIQFQNNGVVDDSQLPKDRFSAERLKGVDSTLKIQPAKLEDSAVYLCASSYSRDRGGYTFGSGTRLTVV.

The rearrangement joins TRBV28 to TRBJ2-1; 7 positions match TRBD2. This CDR3 spans 19 amino acids. The V segment lost 6 bases and the J segment 9 bases; nucleotides outside the gene matches: 26. Germline-derived CDR1 and CDR2 are MDHEN and SYDVKM. CDR3 residues: CASSRTRGRKGTSDSEQFF. DNA of the CDR3: TGTGCCAGCAGCCGAACCCGGGGACGGAAGGGAACTAGCGACAGTGAGCAGTTCTTC.

This clone was recorded only once. The rearrangement uses TRBV28 and TRBJ2-2, with D perhaps TRBD2 (6 bases). With 6 bases removed from V and 3 bases from J, the gap between germline ends came to 11 bases. From germline, CDR1 is MDHEN and CDR2 SYDVKM. This CDR3 has 14 residues. The CDR3 DNA reads TGTGCCAGCAGAGCTAGCGTTTACACCGGGGAGCTGTTTTTT. It encodes CASRASVYTGELFF. Full variable domain (remainder filled in from reference TRBV28 and TRBJ2-2): DVKVTQSSRYLVKRTGEKVFLECVQDMDHENMFWYRQDPGLGLRLIYFSYDVKMKEKGDIPEGYSVSREKKERFSLILESASTNQTSMYLCASRASVYTGELFFGEGSRLTVL.